This T cell receptor (beta chain) was captured in a study of T cells in Graves' hyperthyroidism and ophthalmopathy. Study-wide points: Most thyroid clonotypes with frequency above 0.001 were detected in blood.

V shed 6 bases and J shed 7 bases, with 16 bases lying between them. Germline CDR1 MNHNS, CDR2 SASEGT. The CDR3 extends over 15 amino acids. RNA transcripts served as the template for amplifying TCR beta CDR3 regions. HTBI primers drove first-round RT-PCR of the TCR CDR3. TCRdb passed the multiplex PCR reads through MiXCR, listing each CDR3 protein once. The repertoire holds over 120,000 distinct CDR3 sequences, with approximately 20% as singletons. This clonotype was found many times. Its antigen is currently unknown. Thyroid ultrasound, orbital computed tomography, clinical symptoms, and serum thyroxine and TRAb underpinned diagnoses. Predating any ophthalmopathy symptoms, the blood sample was taken at first hyperthyroidism diagnosis.

The V and J genes are TRBV6-1 and TRBJ1-6, with D tentatively TRBD1 (6 bases). The source is a woman in her forties or fifties with Graves' hyperthyroidism that later progressed to Graves' ophthalmopathy. Sequences were obtained from blood. The CDR3, as DNA: TGTGCCAGCAGCGTAGGACAAGGGGGAAATTCACCCCTCCACTTT. It yields the protein CASSVGQGGNSPLHF.